Below, 4 T cell receptor beta chains from the same sample are listed, as sequenced in a study of cytomegalovirus exposure and HLA in healthy donors. PCR amplification relied on 60 Vbeta primers (plus 13 Jbeta primers). Here immunoSEQ multiplex PCR was the method, and the copy in TCRdb shows in-frame clones only, minus some. The data show roughly 130,000 clones, roughly 63% seen once. The sequenced material came from PBMCs. These TCRs come from a man aged 30 to 39 in good health and CMV-seropositive.

The V gene is TRBV7-2, the J gene TRBJ1-1, with TRBD1 identical over 8 bases. The V and J ends lost 1 base and 10 bases, in that order; junction bases with no gene match: 5. This CDR3 has 13 amino acids. Germline-derived CDR1 and CDR2 are SGHTA and FQGNSA. The chain's CDR3 is CASSLVQGEVAFF. CDR3 nucleotide sequence: TGTGCCAGCAGCTTAGTACAGGGGGAAGTAGCTTTCTTT. The full variable domain, its missing parts supplied by reference TRBV7-2 and TRBJ1-1, is GAGVSQSPSNKVTEKGKDVELRCDPISGHTALYWYRQSLGQGLEFLIYFQGNSAPDKSGLPSDRFSAERTGGSVSTLTIQRTQQEDSAVYLCASSLVQGEVAFFGQGTRLTVV.

The rearrangement links TRBV5-1 to TRBJ2-3; D gene unclear. V dropped 2 bases and J dropped 2 bases, with 9 bases sitting between them. The CDR3 is 14 amino acids. CDR1 is SGHRS, CDR2 YFSETQ, per germline. The CDR3 nucleotides are TGCGCCAGCAGCTTATCGGCGGCCACAGATACGCAGTATTTT. Translated, it gives CASSLSAATDTQYF.

The chain's CDR3 is CASSVTGANEKLFF. CDR3 DNA: TGTGCCAGCAGCGTGACAGGGGCTAATGAAAAACTGTTTTTT. V and J are TRBV5-5 and TRBJ1-4; 8 nucleotides match TRBD1. CDR1 and CDR2 from the germline V gene are SGHKS and YYEKEE (reference sequence). This CDR3 is 14 amino acids long. V lost 4 bases to trimming and J lost 3 bases; unmatched junction nucleotides: 2.

The rearrangement uses TRBV7-2 and TRBJ1-1, with D unclear. The V end lost 2 bases, the J end lost 11 bases, and 15 bases lay between the germline ends. The CDR3 is 13 residues long. The V gene's germline CDR1 is SGHTA and CDR2 FQGNSA. Written as DNA, the CDR3 is TGTGCCAGCAGCTTACGACTCCCGGTTGAGGCTTTCTTT. As protein: CASSLRLPVEAFF.